A selection of T cell receptor beta chains follows, all from one sample in a study of blood T cell repertoires in COVID-19. Data came from immunoSEQ multiplex PCR; TCRdb stores just in-frame clones and leaves some out. This sample yields hundreds of thousands of clones, of which around 90% are seen a single time; roughly 6.3% belongs to the top ten. Sequencing was performed on PBMCs or T cells enriched from blood (not recorded which). The receptors originated from a middle-aged woman who had recovered from COVID-19. The CDR3 runs from the conserved cysteine through the conserved F or W. D genes are given only for firm matches. Clone sizes are given selectively: once, few, many, or a class where the clone is expanded.

abundance,j_gene,d_gene,v_gene,CDR3aa,CDR3nt
.,TRBJ1-2,TRBD1,TRBV2,CASGQGANYGYTF,TGTGCCAGCGGACAGGGGGCCAACTATGGCTACACCTTC
.,TRBJ1-2,TRBD1,TRBV19,CASKLVPGQVYGYTF,TGTGCCAGTAAATTGGTTCCCGGACAGGTCTATGGCTACACCTTC
once,TRBJ1-6,.,TRBV19,CASTTGIASPLHF,TGTGCCAGTACAACAGGCATCGCTTCACCCCTCCACTTT
.,TRBJ1-3,.,TRBV7-2,CASSLGQAKMGNTIYF,TGTGCCAGCAGCTTAGGGCAGGCGAAGATGGGAAACACCATATATTTT
.,TRBJ2-7,TRBD1,TRBV19,CASSRNPGGAGEQYF,TGTGCCAGTAGCCGAAACCCAGGGGGCGCGGGCGAGCAGTACTTC
.,TRBJ1-2,.,TRBV10-3,CAISVENSYGYTF,TGTGCCATCAGTGTCGAAAACTCCTATGGCTACACCTTC
.,TRBJ2-5,.,TRBV11-1,CASSLGRNFQETQYF,TGTGCCAGCAGCTTAGGCAGGAATTTCCAAGAGACCCAGTACTTC
.,TRBJ2-7,TRBD1,TRBV15,CATSRPGQGAYEQYF,TGTGCCACCAGCAGACCGGGACAGGGGGCCTACGAGCAGTACTTC
.,TRBJ1-1,TRBD1,TRBV9,CASSVGTGGDAEAFF,TGTGCCAGCAGCGTAGGGACAGGGGGCGACGCTGAAGCTTTCTTT
.,TRBJ2-5,TRBD2,TRBV27,CASAPMVGGQETQYF,TGTGCCAGCGCTCCCATGGTCGGGGGGCAAGAGACCCAGTACTTC
.,TRBJ1-1,TRBD1,TRBV18,CASSWSPQGANTEAFF,TGTGCCAGCTCATGGTCCCCCCAGGGGGCGAACACTGAAGCTTTCTTT
.,TRBJ2-7,.,TRBV11-2,CASSLYPGSGSYEQYF,TGTGCCAGCAGCTTATACCCCGGGAGCGGGTCCTACGAGCAGTACTTC
.,TRBJ1-2,TRBD1,TRBV7-8,CASSSWTGDRYGYTF,TGTGCCAGCAGCTCATGGACAGGGGACCGCTATGGCTACACCTTC
.,TRBJ2-5,TRBD1,TRBV27,CASSLTRGRGQTQYF,TGTGCCAGCAGTTTGACCAGGGGGCGAGGCCAGACCCAGTACTTC
.,TRBJ2-7,.,TRBV19,CASSIGRGVYEQYF,TGTGCCAGTAGTATCGGCAGGGGAGTATACGAGCAGTACTTC
.,TRBJ1-5,TRBD1,TRBV11-2,CASSPGQGGQPQHF,TGTGCCAGCAGCCCCGGACAGGGAGGGCAGCCCCAGCATTTT
.,TRBJ2-7,.,TRBV7-2,CASSLQFEQYF,TGTGCCAGCAGCCTGCAGTTCGAGCAGTACTTC
.,TRBJ2-2,TRBD1,TRBV5-8,CASSKGQGRAGELFF,TGTGCCAGCAGCAAGGGACAGGGTAGGGCCGGGGAGCTGTTTTTT